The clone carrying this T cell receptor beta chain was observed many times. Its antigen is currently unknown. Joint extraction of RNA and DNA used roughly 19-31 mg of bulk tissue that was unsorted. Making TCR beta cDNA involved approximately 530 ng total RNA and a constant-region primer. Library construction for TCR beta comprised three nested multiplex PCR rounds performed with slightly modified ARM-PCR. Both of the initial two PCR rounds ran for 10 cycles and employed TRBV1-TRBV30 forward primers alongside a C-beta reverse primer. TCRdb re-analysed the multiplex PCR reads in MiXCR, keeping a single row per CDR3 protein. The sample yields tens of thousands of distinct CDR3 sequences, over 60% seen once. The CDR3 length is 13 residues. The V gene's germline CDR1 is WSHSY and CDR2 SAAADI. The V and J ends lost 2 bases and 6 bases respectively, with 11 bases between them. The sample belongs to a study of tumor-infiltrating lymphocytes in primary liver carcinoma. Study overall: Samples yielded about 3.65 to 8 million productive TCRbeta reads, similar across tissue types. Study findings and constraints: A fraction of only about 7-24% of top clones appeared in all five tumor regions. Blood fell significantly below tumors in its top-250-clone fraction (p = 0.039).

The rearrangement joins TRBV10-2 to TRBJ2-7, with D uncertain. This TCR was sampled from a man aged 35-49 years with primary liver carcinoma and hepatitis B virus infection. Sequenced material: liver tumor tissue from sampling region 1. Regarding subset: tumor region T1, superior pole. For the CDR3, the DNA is TGCGCCAGCAGTGAGGACTCAGTAGCCGAGCAGTACTTC. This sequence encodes CASSEDSVAEQYF.